These 5 T cell receptor beta chains were sequenced from one sample in a study of identical twins. A single record per CDR3 protein comes from TCRdb applying MiXCR to the 5' RACE reads. This sample has 450,000 or so distinct CDR3 sequences; roughly 24% occur once, and the top ten carry about 3%. A further study also used this sample, focusing on T cells expressing NK-cell markers.

The sample consisted of CD4+ T cells sorted from blood. The source is a woman aged 18-35 years in good health.

This chain uses TRBV12-3 or TRBV12-4 with TRBJ2-1; 7 positions agree with TRBD2. Germline trimming cut 7 bases from V and 7 bases from J; bases unmatched to any gene: 7. The CDR3 has 13 residues. DNA for the CDR3: TGTGCCAGCAACCAGCGGGAACGTAATGAGCAGTTCTTC. Its protein is CASNQRERNEQFF.

V is TRBV5-6 and J is TRBJ2-5; D is perhaps TRBD2 (5 bases). The CDR3 consists of 15 residues. Between the trimmed V and J ends, which lost 0 bases and 4 bases, there was a span of 13 bases. Germline V gene lookup returns CDR1 SGHDT and CDR2 YYEEEE. This CDR3 is CASSLEWQAGETQYF. The CDR3 DNA sequence: TGTGCCAGCAGCTTGGAGTGGCAGGCGGGAGAGACCCAGTACTTC.

The gene calls are TRBV6-5 and TRBJ2-3, with D tentatively TRBD1 (5 bases). Between the trimmed V and J ends, which lost 2 bases and 1 base, there was a span of 13 bases. The CDR3 totals 16 residues. The germline gives CDR1 MNHEY, CDR2 SVGAGI. The CDR3 loop reads CASSYKAQGGTDTQYF. CDR3 DNA: TGTGCCAGCAGTTACAAGGCTCAGGGCGGCACAGATACGCAGTATTTT.

This clonotype came up once. The CDR3 DNA sequence: TGCAGCGTTTCCCGCGGGACTATCGCCTCAGATACGCAGTATTTT. Translating gives CSVSRGTIASDTQYF. This chain connects TRBV29-1 to TRBJ2-3; 7 nucleotides agree with TRBD2. The V and J ends lost 5 bases and 4 bases, in that order; junction bases with no gene match: 12. The germline CDR1 and CDR2 sequences are SQVTM and ANQGSEA. This CDR3 comprises 15 residues.

The chain carries TRBV29-1 and TRBJ1-1; D gene ambiguous. The V end was cut by 3 bases, the J end by 1 base, with 12 bases between. The germline gives CDR1 SQVTM, CDR2 ANQGSEA. The CDR3 consists of 14 residues. DNA for the CDR3: TGCAGCGTTGAGAATCGAGTAGGGAACACTGAAGCTTTCTTT. The encoded protein is CSVENRVGNTEAFF.